Each of the 22 T cell receptor beta chains below was sequenced from the same sample in a study of CD8+CD57+ T cells in acquired aplastic anemia. Genomic DNA served as template for TCR beta VDJ and CDR3 profiling. Each CDR3 protein gets one entry after TCRdb re-called the reads with MiXCR. The sample consists of around 170,000 distinct CDR3 sequences, about three fifths of them appearing once. Sequenced material: sorted CD4+, CD8+, or CD8+CD57+ T cells (not recorded which) from PBMCs. The receptors come from a human donor in good health.

Notes on this clonotype: No conserved phenylalanine or tryptophan is present at the end of the CDR3, so a read error is the likely explanation. Here the CDR3 DNA reads TGCAGTGCTAGAGCTCCCGACAGGGCGGGGAATTCACCCCTCCACTCT. It yields the protein CSARAPDRAGNSPLHS. The chain uses TRBV20-1 and TRBJ1-6; 7 nucleotides match TRBD1. The CDR3 is made up of 16 amino acids. Germline V gene lookup returns CDR1 DFQATT and CDR2 SNEGSKA (reference sequence). Losses at the gene ends were 1 base for V and 7 bases for J; bases not matched to a gene: 10.

This chain connects TRBV5-4 to TRBJ1-4; D not resolved. Deletions cut 2 bases from V and 0 bases from J, with 11 bases between. This CDR3 region has 16 residues. The germline CDR1 and CDR2 sequences are SGHNT and YYREEE (reference sequence). This CDR3 reads CASSFAQDATNEKLFF. In DNA, the CDR3 is TGTGCCAGCAGCTTCGCGCAGGACGCAACTAATGAAAAACTGTTTTTT.

V usage is TRBV6-5 and J usage is TRBJ1-1, with D perhaps TRBD1 (5 bases). Germline CDR1 is MNHEY and CDR2 is SVGAGI. This CDR3 is 14 amino acids long. Trimming removed 5 bases at V and 5 bases at J, with 15 bases between. The chain's CDR3 is CASSGRGRLTEAFF. CDR3 nucleotide sequence: TGTGCCAGCAGTGGAAGGGGAAGGCTAACTGAAGCTTTCTTT.

The chain carries TRBV4-2 and TRBJ1-2; D is perhaps TRBD1 (6 bases). CDR3 size: 15 residues. Germline V gives CDR1 LGHNA, CDR2 YNFKEQ. V lost 0 bases and J lost 2, with 10 bases in between. The CDR3, as DNA: TGTGCCAGCAGCCAAGATAGGGGGGAGAACTATGGCTACACCTTC. This encodes CASSQDRGENYGYTF.

As for this clonotype: It may be a read error: a sequence one base away is much more abundant. The chain joins TRBV6-1 to TRBJ2-1; 13 bases agree with TRBD2. There are 15 residues in the CDR3. Germline CDR1 and CDR2: MNHNS and SASEGT. The CDR3 loop is CASSQSTSGRNEQLF. CDR3 sequence (DNA): TGTGCCAGCAGTCAGTCGACTAGCGGGAGGAATGAGCAGTTATTC.

The J gene is TRBJ1-6, the V gene TRBV6-4; no clear D gene. The CDR3 spans 13 residues. Trimming pared 5 bases from V and 6 bases from J, leaving 8 bases between. Germline V CDR1 and CDR2: MRHNA, SNTAGT. The CDR3 region is CASSPETNSPLHF. CDR3 nucleotide sequence: TGTGCCAGCAGTCCGGAGACTAATTCACCCCTCCACTTT.

The chain uses TRBV12-3 or TRBV12-4 and TRBJ2-1; 11 bases agree with TRBD2. Trimming removed 2 bases from V and 7 bases from J; junction bases left unmatched: 4. The CDR3 contains 15 residues. Here the CDR3 reads CASSLSSSGRNEQFF. As DNA, the CDR3 is TGTGCCAGCAGTTTATCGTCTAGCGGGAGGAATGAGCAGTTCTTC.

J is TRBJ2-1 and V is TRBV20-1, with 7 bases aligning to TRBD1. Per germline, CDR1 DFQATT and CDR2 SNEGSKA (reference sequence). J gave up 8 bases and V 1 base, and 5 bases lay outside the gene matches. The CDR3 consists of 13 residues. The CDR3, as DNA: TGCAGTGCTAGAGCGACAGGGACCGATGAGCAGTTCTTC. This translates into CSARATGTDEQFF.

The chain joins TRBV5-8 to TRBJ1-6; D unresolved. V was clipped by 2 bases and J by 0 bases, with 6 bases between them. CDR3 size: 15 residues. Germline CDR1 is SGHTS and CDR2 is YDEGEE. The CDR3 spells CASSLSGSYNSPLHF. The CDR3 DNA reads TGTGCCAGCAGCTTAAGCGGCTCCTATAATTCACCCCTCCACTTT.

The CDR3 bases are TGTGCCAGCAGCTTCCCCCCTGTGACCATTATCAATGAGCAGTTCTTC. It specifies CASSFPPVTIINEQFF. This chain connects TRBV5-6 to TRBJ2-1; D remains unclear. This CDR3 region has 16 residues. From germline, CDR1 is SGHDT and CDR2 YYEEEE. V lost 2 bases to trimming and J lost 6 bases, with 18 bases between them.

The gene calls are TRBV7-9 and TRBJ1-1; D is possibly TRBD1 (6 bases). Looked up from germline, CDR1 is SEHNR and CDR2 is FQNEAQ (reference sequence). The CDR3 covers 14 residues. V was shortened by 6 bases and J by 6 bases, with 17 bases between the two germline ends. The CDR3 here is CASRADSESPEAFF. In DNA, the CDR3 is TGTGCCAGCAGAGCGGACAGCGAGAGTCCTGAAGCTTTCTTT.

J is TRBJ2-1 and V is TRBV5-8; 10 positions match TRBD1. Germline CDR1 reads SGHTS; CDR2 reads YDEGEE. The CDR3 extends over 17 amino acids. The V and J ends lost 4 bases and 8 bases, in that order; junction bases with no gene match: 15. The DNA of the CDR3 is TGTGCCAGCAGCGGCTTCTCCGGGGACAGGGGAAGCGATGAGCAGTTCTTC. Translating gives CASSGFSGDRGSDEQFF.

The rearrangement joins TRBV6-5 to TRBJ1-1; TRBD1 matches at 11 bases. CDR3 length: 13 residues. V trimming: 4 bases; J trimming: 6 bases; junction bases outside the gene matches: 1. Germline assignment: CDR1 MNHEY and CDR2 SVGAGI. CDR3 sequence: CASSWTGGSEAFF. CDR3 nucleotides: TGTGCCAGCAGTTGGACAGGGGGCTCTGAAGCTTTCTTT.

This clonotype occurred many times. The genes are TRBV29-1 and TRBJ2-7; 9 nucleotides match TRBD2. Germline CDR1 SQVTM, CDR2 ANQGSEA. The length of the CDR3 is 16 residues. Losses at the gene ends were 0 bases for V and 4 bases for J; bases not matched to a gene: 10. CDR3 coding DNA: TGCAGCGTTGAAGATCTTCTAGCGGGAAGAGGGTACGAGCAGTACTTC. This sequence encodes CSVEDLLAGRGYEQYF.

The CDR3 nucleotides read TGTGCCAGCAGCGGGAGGCTTGGTGAGCAGTTCTTC. Translated: CASSGRLGEQFF. This chain uses TRBV7-2 with TRBJ2-1; D is possibly TRBD2 (6 bases). The ends were cut back, 5 bases at V and 9 bases at J, with 11 bases in the middle. The CDR3 has 12 residues. From germline, CDR1 is SGHTA and CDR2 FQGNSA.

This clonotype was seen a few times. The genes are TRBV7-8 and TRBJ2-7, with 12 bases lining up with TRBD2. V dropped 1 base and J dropped 2; count of bases not matched to a gene: 3. The germline V gene has CDR1 SGHVS and CDR2 FQNEAQ. CDR3 length: 16 residues. The CDR3 reads CASSLGTSGETYEQYF. The DNA for the CDR3 is TGTGCCAGCAGCTTAGGGACTAGCGGGGAGACCTACGAGCAGTACTTC.

The chain carries TRBV10-3 and TRBJ2-2; tentatively, D is TRBD1 (5 bases). There are 14 residues in the CDR3. Germline V gene data show CDR1 as ENHRY and CDR2 as SYGVKD. V lost 3 bases, J lost 4 bases, and 9 bases lay in between. The CDR3 coding sequence is TGTGCCATCAGTGACCAGGGTGGCACCGGGGAGCTGTTTTTT. Amino acids: CAISDQGGTGELFF.

The chain recombines TRBV7-2 with TRBJ2-3, with a possible D match to TRBD1 (6 bases). Matching the DNA end better, TRBJ2-5 makes the J call doubtful. Germline-derived CDR1 and CDR2 are SGHTA and FQGNSA. CDR3 length: 13 amino acids. CDR3 sequence (DNA): TGTGCCAGCGGTCAGGGGTTAGGAGAGACCCAGTACTTC. Residues: CASGQGLGETQYF.

CDR3 bases: TGTGCCAGCAGTCATAGACAGATCGGCTATGGCTACACCTTC. It codes for CASSHRQIGYGYTF. This chain links TRBV27 with TRBJ1-2; possibly TRBD1 for D (5 bases). The CDR3 loop spans 14 amino acids. Trimming left V 5 bases short and J 4 bases short, with 14 bases between. In germline, CDR1 is MNHEY, CDR2 SMNVEV (reference sequence).

The gene calls are TRBV15 and TRBJ1-2; D not certain. This CDR3 is built from 12 residues. The germline V and J ends were trimmed by 4 bases and 8 bases, with 11 bases remaining between them. In germline, CDR1 is LNHNV, CDR2 YYDKDF (reference sequence). The chain's CDR3 is CATSTLLDGYTF. The CDR3, as DNA: TGTGCCACCAGCACCTTACTAGACGGCTACACCTTC. The full variable domain, in which reference TRBV15 and TRBJ1-2 provide the parts outside the CDR3, is DAMVIQNPRYQVTQFGKPVTLSCSQTLNHNVMYWYQQKSSQAPKLLFHYYDKDFNNEADTPDNFQSRRPNTSFCFLDIRSPGLGDTAMYLCATSTLLDGYTFGSGTRLTVV.

The V call is TRBV2, the J call TRBJ1-1; tentatively, D is TRBD1 (5 bases). The V end was cut by 7 bases, the J end by 4 bases, with 16 bases between. This CDR3 has 14 residues. Germline values: CDR1 SNHLY, CDR2 FYNNEI. CDR3 bases: TGTGCCAGCACTCAGTCCGGGGGTGGCACTGAAGCTTTCTTT. Its protein product is CASTQSGGGTEAFF.

V and J are TRBV15 and TRBJ2-5; D perhaps matches TRBD1 (6 bases). Germline V gives CDR1 LNHNV, CDR2 YYDKDF (reference sequence). Trimming shortened V by 4 bases and J by 5 bases, and 14 bases separated the two germline ends. The CDR3 is 14 amino acids. The CDR3 DNA reads TGTGCCACCAGCAACCCCCAGGGGAAGGAGACCCAGTACTTC. Translated: CATSNPQGKETQYF. Combining the CDR3 with reference TRBV15 and TRBJ2-5 gives the whole variable domain DAMVIQNPRYQVTQFGKPVTLSCSQTLNHNVMYWYQQKSSQAPKLLFHYYDKDFNNEADTPDNFQSRRPNTSFCFLDIRSPGLGDTAMYLCATSNPQGKETQYFGPGTRLLVL.